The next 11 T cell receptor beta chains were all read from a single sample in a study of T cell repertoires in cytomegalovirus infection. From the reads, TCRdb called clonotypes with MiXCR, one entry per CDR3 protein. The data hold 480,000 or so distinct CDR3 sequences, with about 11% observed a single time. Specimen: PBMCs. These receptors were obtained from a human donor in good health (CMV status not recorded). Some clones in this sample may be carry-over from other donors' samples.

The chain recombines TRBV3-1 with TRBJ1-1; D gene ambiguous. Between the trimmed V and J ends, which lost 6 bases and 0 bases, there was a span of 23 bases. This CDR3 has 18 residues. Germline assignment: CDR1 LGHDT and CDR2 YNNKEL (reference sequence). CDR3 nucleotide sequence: TGTGCCAGCAGTCTGACTCGGGTCCCTAGCCCTCTGAACACTGAAGCTTTCTTT. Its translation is CASSLTRVPSPLNTEAFF.

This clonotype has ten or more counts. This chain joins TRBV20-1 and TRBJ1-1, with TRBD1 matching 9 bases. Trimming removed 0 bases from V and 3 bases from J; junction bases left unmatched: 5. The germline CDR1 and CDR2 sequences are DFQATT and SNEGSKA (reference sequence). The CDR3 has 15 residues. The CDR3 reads CSARDFRDRDTEAFF. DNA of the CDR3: TGCAGTGCTAGAGATTTCCGGGACAGGGACACTGAAGCTTTCTTT.

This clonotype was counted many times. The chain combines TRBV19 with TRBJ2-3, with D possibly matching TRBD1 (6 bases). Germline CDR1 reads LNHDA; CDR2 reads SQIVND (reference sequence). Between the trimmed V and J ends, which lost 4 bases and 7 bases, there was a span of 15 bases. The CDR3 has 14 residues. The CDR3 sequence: CASSKGQEGNTQYF. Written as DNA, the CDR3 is TGTGCCAGTAGTAAGGGACAAGAAGGGAATACGCAGTATTTT.

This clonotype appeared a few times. The CDR3: CATSFNEKLFF. The CDR3 bases are TGTGCCACCAGCTTTAATGAAAAACTGTTTTTT. This chain joins TRBV24-1 and TRBJ1-4; D is unclear. Trimming pared 7 bases from V and 4 bases from J, leaving 3 bases between. The germline V gene encodes CDR1 KGHDR and CDR2 SFDVKD. This CDR3 region has 11 residues.

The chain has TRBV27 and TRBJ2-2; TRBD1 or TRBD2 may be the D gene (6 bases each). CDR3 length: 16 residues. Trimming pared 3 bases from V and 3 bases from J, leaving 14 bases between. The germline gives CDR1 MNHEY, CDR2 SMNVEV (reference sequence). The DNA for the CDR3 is TGTGCCAGCAGTTTGACAGGAGGGTCTGACACCGGGGAGCTGTTTTTT. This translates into CASSLTGGSDTGELFF.

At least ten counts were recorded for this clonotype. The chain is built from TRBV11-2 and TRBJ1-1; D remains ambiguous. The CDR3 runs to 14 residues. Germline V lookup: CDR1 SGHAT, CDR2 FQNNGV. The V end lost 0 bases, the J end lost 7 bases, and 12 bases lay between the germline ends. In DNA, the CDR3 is TGTGCCAGCAGCTTAGAACCCGGACTTGGTGAAGCTTTCTTT. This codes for CASSLEPGLGEAFF.

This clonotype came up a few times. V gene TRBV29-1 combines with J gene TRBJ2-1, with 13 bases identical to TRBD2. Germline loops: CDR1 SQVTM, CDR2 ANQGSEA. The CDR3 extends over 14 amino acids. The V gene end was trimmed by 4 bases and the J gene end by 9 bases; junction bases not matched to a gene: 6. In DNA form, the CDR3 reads TGCAGCGTTGGAGGGACTAGCGGGATTGGTGAGCAGTTCTTC. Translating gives CSVGGTSGIGEQFF.

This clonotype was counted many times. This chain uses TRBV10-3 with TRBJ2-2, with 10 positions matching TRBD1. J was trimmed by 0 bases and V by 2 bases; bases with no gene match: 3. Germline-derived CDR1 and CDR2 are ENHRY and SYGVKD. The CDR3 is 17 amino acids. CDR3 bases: TGTGCCATCAGTGAGCCTGGACAGGGGGCGAACACCGGGGAGCTGTTTTTT. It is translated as CAISEPGQGANTGELFF.

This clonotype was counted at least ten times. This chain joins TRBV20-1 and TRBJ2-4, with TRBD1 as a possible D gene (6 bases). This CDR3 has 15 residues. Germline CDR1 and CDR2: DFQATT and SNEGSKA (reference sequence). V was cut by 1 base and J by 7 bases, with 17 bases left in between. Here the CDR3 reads CSARGDRGGDNIQYF. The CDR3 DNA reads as TGCAGTGCTAGAGGGGATCGAGGGGGAGATAACATTCAGTACTTC.

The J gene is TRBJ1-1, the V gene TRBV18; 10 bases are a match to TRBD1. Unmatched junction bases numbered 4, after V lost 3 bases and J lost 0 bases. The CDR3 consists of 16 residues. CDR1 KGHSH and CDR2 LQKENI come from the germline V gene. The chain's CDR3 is CASSPGTGDLNTEAFF. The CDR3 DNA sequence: TGTGCCAGCTCACCCGGGACAGGGGACCTGAACACTGAAGCTTTCTTT.

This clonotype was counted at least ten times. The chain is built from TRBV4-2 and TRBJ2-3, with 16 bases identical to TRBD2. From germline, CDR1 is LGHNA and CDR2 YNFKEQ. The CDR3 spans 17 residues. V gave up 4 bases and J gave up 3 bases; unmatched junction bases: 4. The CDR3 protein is CASSPGLAGGPTDTQYF. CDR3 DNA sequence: TGTGCCAGCAGCCCGGGACTAGCGGGAGGGCCGACAGATACGCAGTATTTT.